The 17 T cell receptor beta chains below come from one sample, sequenced in a study of blood T cell repertoires in COVID-19. Sequenced by immunoSEQ multiplex PCR; TCRdb stores in-frame clones only, minus some. The table shows about 210,000 clones, with approximately 80% occurring only once. The sample was peripheral blood. The receptors come from a man aged 55 to 70 with acute or convalescent COVID-19.

The chain has TRBV6-6 and TRBJ2-3; D remains unclear. The V gene's germline CDR1 is MNHNY and CDR2 SVGAGI (reference sequence). V lost 0 bases to trimming and J lost 1 base, with 11 bases between them. CDR3 length: 16 amino acids. DNA of the CDR3: TGTGCCAGCAGTTACTCTGAACTTCCTCGCACAGATACGCAGTATTTT. Amino acids: CASSYSELPRTDTQYF.

This chain uses TRBV7-6 with TRBJ2-3, with a possible D match to TRBD1 (5 bases). Germline CDR1 is SGHVS and CDR2 is FNYEAQ. The V gene lost 5 bases and the J gene lost 1 base, with 19 bases spanning the gap. The CDR3 is 17 residues long. The DNA for the CDR3 is TGTGCCAGCAGCCTAACGGACATCGCCCCCGGCACAGATACGCAGTATTTT. This sequence encodes CASSLTDIAPGTDTQYF.

This chain joins TRBV11-2 and TRBJ2-3; 9 bases line up with TRBD2. V shed 2 bases, J shed 3 bases, and the junction held 3 bases outside the gene matches. The CDR3 runs to 15 residues. CDR1 SGHAT and CDR2 FQNNGV come from the germline V gene. The CDR3 DNA is TGTGCCAGCAGCTTATCGGCGGGAGGGACAGATACGCAGTATTTT. It translates to CASSLSAGGTDTQYF.

J is TRBJ1-5 and V is TRBV12-3 or TRBV12-4, with 7 bases lining up with TRBD1. The CDR3 has 12 amino acids. With 6 bases clipped from V and 7 bases from J, the junction kept 3 bases outside the gene matches. DNA for the CDR3: TGTGCCAGCAGCCGGGACAGCCAGCCCCAGCATTTT. This translates into CASSRDSQPQHF.

This clone was counted between two and nine times. The chain has TRBV7-2 and TRBJ2-7; perhaps TRBD1 as D (5 bases). V lost 5 bases and J lost 2, with 13 bases in between. Germline V gene lookup returns CDR1 SGHTA and CDR2 FQGNSA. This CDR3 is 14 amino acids long. CDR3 DNA sequence: TGTGCCAGCAGCCTAAAAACAGGAGCCTACGAGCAGTACTTC. It encodes CASSLKTGAYEQYF.

A word on this clone: In the same sample, other DNA sequences code for this CDR3. This chain uses TRBV29-1 with TRBJ2-1; 10 nucleotides match TRBD2. V was clipped by 5 bases and J by 7 bases; unmatched bases: 5. The CDR3 runs to 13 residues. The germline gives CDR1 SQVTM, CDR2 ANQGSEA. The CDR3 spells CSVQAGGPNEQFF. DNA for the CDR3: TGCAGCGTTCAAGCGGGAGGGCCAAATGAGCAGTTCTTC.

The rearrangement links TRBV19 to TRBJ2-1, with D perhaps matching TRBD2 (6 bases). The CDR3 runs to 15 residues. With 5 bases removed from V and 8 bases from J, the gap between germline ends came to 19 bases. CDR1 is LNHDA, CDR2 SQIVND, per germline (reference sequence). The CDR3 spells CASSPSGDRGDEQFF. The CDR3 DNA is TGTGCCAGTAGTCCCTCCGGGGACCGCGGGGATGAGCAGTTCTTC.

As regards this clone: The junction departs from germline at one end; a sequencing error may be responsible. This chain links TRBV7-7 with TRBJ2-3, with 9 bases identical to TRBD2. CDR1 is SSHAT and CDR2 is FNYEAQ in the germline V gene (reference sequence). The CDR3 has 15 residues. Here the CDR3 reads CASSPIAGVTDTQYF. The DNA of the CDR3 is TGTGCTAGCAGCCCTATAGCGGGGGTCACAGATACGCAGTATTTT.

CDR3 sequence (DNA): TGCGCCAGCAGCCCAGCGGGACTCACAGATACGCAGTATTTT. Its translation: CASSPAGLTDTQYF. The V gene is TRBV5-1, the J gene TRBJ2-3; 7 bases match TRBD2. V gave up 4 bases and J gave up 2 bases; unmatched junction bases: 4. In germline, CDR1 is SGHRS, CDR2 YFSETQ. The CDR3 is 14 residues long.

The CDR3 sequence is CASSHGSQFRRRISTEAFF. Here the CDR3 DNA reads TGCGCCAGCAGCCATGGTTCGCAGTTTCGGAGGAGGATTAGCACTGAAGCTTTCTTT. This chain connects TRBV4-1 to TRBJ1-1; D gene uncertain. Deletions cut 3 bases from V and 4 bases from J, with 27 bases between. The CDR3 spans 19 residues. Per germline, CDR1 MGHRA and CDR2 YSYEKL.

The chain carries TRBV6-2 or TRBV6-3 and TRBJ1-5, with 8 bases fitting TRBD1. CDR1 and CDR2 from the germline V gene are MNHEY and SVGEGT. CDR3 length equals 16 residues. Losses at the gene ends were 5 bases for V and 1 base for J; bases not matched to a gene: 7. CDR3 coding DNA: TGTGCCAGCAGTGACAGGGGAAGTGAGAGCAATCAGCCCCAGCATTTT. Its protein is CASSDRGSESNQPQHF.

In DNA, the CDR3 is TGTGCCAGCAGCACCACGACAGGGACCTCTCAGCCCCAGCATTTT. Translated, it gives CASSTTTGTSQPQHF. The V and J genes are TRBV7-2 and TRBJ1-5, with 7 bases matching TRBD1. This CDR3 is built from 15 residues. V lost 5 bases to trimming and J lost 6 bases; unmatched junction nucleotides: 10. The V gene's germline CDR1 is SGHTA and CDR2 FQGNSA.

The chain carries TRBV5-5 and TRBJ1-2; TRBD1 might be the D (6 bases). CDR1 is SGHKS and CDR2 is YYEKEE in the germline V gene (reference sequence). CDR3 size: 13 residues. The ends were cut back, 3 bases at V and 3 bases at J, with 9 bases in the middle. The CDR3 sequence is CASSSDSYYGYTF. The CDR3 DNA reads TGTGCCAGCAGCTCGGACAGTTACTATGGCTACACCTTC.

V is TRBV25-1 and J is TRBJ1-1; 9 nucleotides agree with TRBD1. This CDR3 contains 15 residues. V shed 7 bases and J 3 bases; nucleotides not matched to a gene: 9. Germline CDR1 is MGHDK and CDR2 is SYGVNS. The CDR3 here is CASKQGTGRDTEAFF. Written as DNA, the CDR3 is TGTGCCAGCAAGCAAGGGACAGGGAGGGACACTGAAGCTTTCTTT.

The CDR3 spells CASSALGQGDEKLFF. Here the CDR3 DNA reads TGTGCCAGCAGCGCACTGGGACAGGGGGATGAAAAACTGTTTTTT. This chain joins TRBV7-2 and TRBJ1-4; 11 bases are shared with TRBD1. Looked up from germline, CDR1 is SGHTA and CDR2 is FQGNSA. This CDR3 contains 15 residues. V shed 5 bases, J shed 6 bases, and the junction held 5 bases outside the gene matches.

The J gene is TRBJ1-3, the V gene TRBV18; no clear D. Germline assignment: CDR1 KGHSH and CDR2 LQKENI. This CDR3 has 15 residues. Deletions cut 3 bases from V and 0 bases from J, with 9 bases between. CDR3 sequence: CASSPRGNSGNTIYF. The CDR3 region has the DNA TGTGCCAGCTCACCCCGCGGGAACTCTGGAAACACCATATATTTT. The entire variable domain, with the rest obtained from reference TRBV18 and TRBJ1-3, is as follows: NAGVMQNPRHLVRRRGQEARLRCSPMKGHSHVYWYRQLPEEGLKFMVYLQKENIIDESGMPKERFSAEFPKEGPSILRIQQVVRGDSAAYFCASSPRGNSGNTIYFGEGSWLTVV.

This chain joins TRBV2 and TRBJ1-2; the D gene is possibly TRBD1 (6 bases). Germline V CDR1 and CDR2: SNHLY, FYNNEI. The CDR3 is made up of 13 amino acids. V was shortened by 0 bases and J by 4 bases, with 6 bases between the two germline ends. CDR3 sequence: CASSEAGGYGYTF. For the CDR3, the DNA is TGTGCCAGCAGTGAAGCAGGGGGCTATGGCTACACCTTC.